The TCR beta chain under discussion was sequenced for a study of molecular identifiers for immune sequencing clone quantification. About the research overall: With replicates, the RNA of roughly 20,000 or 100,000 naive CD8 cells was split five ways and four were sequenced.

Sorted naive CD8 T cells were those defined as CD8+CD4-CCR7+CD45RA+. Points from the study as a whole: Spike-in Jurkat TCR RNA from a single cell reportedly registered among 900,000 to 1,000,000 naive cells.

TCRdb called the PCR reads again in MiXCR, with one record for every CDR3 protein. The table includes 300,000 to 400,000 distinct CDR3 sequences, about 23% detected once. For this clonotype: The antigen is undetermined. At one of its ends the junction is not consistent with the germline gene, which may arise from a read error.

This TCR came from a human donor in good health. Some libraries in this study had Jurkat cell RNA spiked in. The sequencing sample was made of naive CD8+ T cells from blood, with Jurkat cell RNA spiked in. As for subset: FACS-sorted CD8+CD4-CCR7+CD45RA+ naive T cells.

CDR3 DNA sequence: TGTGCCAGGAGTTTCCCACCAGGGGTCAATCAGCCCCAGCATTTT. This sequence encodes CARSFPPGVNQPQHF. The chain links TRBV30 to TRBJ1-5, with D possibly TRBD1 on 6 matching bases. Germline V lookup: CDR1 GTSNPN, CDR2 SVGIG (reference sequence). This CDR3 contains 15 residues.